This T cell receptor (beta chain) was sequenced for a study of blood T cell repertoires in COVID-19. Study-level information: Some COVID-19 samples were acute and others convalescent; all came from the United States, Italy and Spain. T cells, B-cell-depleted T cells, or PBMCs supplied cDNA or gDNA.

Per the germline V gene, CDR1 is LNHDA and CDR2 is SQIVND (reference sequence). The V end was cut by 5 bases, the J end by 4 bases, with 11 bases between. There are 14 residues in the CDR3. Per the authors' pipeline: How many nucleated cells were present was estimated from reference gene primer amplification. Sequenced by immunoSEQ multiplex PCR; TCRdb stores in-frame clones only, minus some. The V and J calls and the clone size are those of that table, but D and trimming were determined from the DNA. Among 16,000 or so clones listed, around 86% were seen once. The rearrangement joins TRBV19 to TRBJ2-2, with D maybe TRBD2 (5 bases). The clonotype comes from a human donor in a cohort sampled during active COVID-19. The sample comprised peripheral blood. The CDR3 protein is CASSPRRGTGELFF. The CDR3 DNA is TGTGCCAGTAGTCCCAGACGGGGCACCGGGGAGCTGTTTTTT.